Listed below are T cell receptor beta chains from one sample, sequenced in a study of identical twins. MiXCR, applied by TCRdb to the 5' RACE reads, yields one record per CDR3 protein. In the table there are a few hundred thousand distinct CDR3 sequences, around 8% of which are singletons. A further study also used this sample, focusing on yellow fever vaccine responses in identical twins.

The sequenced sample was CD8+ T cells sorted from blood. Receptors were obtained from a woman between 18 and 30 years old in good health. Each CDR3 is given with its conserved first and last residue. The D gene is left open where the match is weak. Not all rows give a size; the values are once, few, many and, for expanded clones, a class.

size	J	length	V	D	CDR3	DNA
many	TRBJ2-7	16	TRBV3-1	-	CASSQEGAGYPDEQYF	TGTGCCAGCAGCCAAGAAGGAGCGGGTTATCCTGACGAGCAGTACTTC
-	TRBJ2-3	12	TRBV6-5	-	CASSYSKDTQYF	TGTGCCAGCAGTTACTCGAAAGATACGCAGTATTTT
-	TRBJ2-5	14	TRBV12-3/TRBV12-4	-	CASSPGSPVLTQYF	TGTGCCAGCAGTCCAGGTTCCCCTGTGCTAACCCAGTACTTC
few	TRBJ2-7	12	TRBV29-1	-	CSVSIQGDEQYF	TGCAGCGTTTCTATACAGGGTGACGAGCAGTACTTC
few	TRBJ1-1	13	TRBV29-1	TRBD1	CSVEGGTGAEAFF	TGCAGCGTTGAAGGAGGAACAGGGGCTGAAGCTTTCTTT
-	TRBJ2-7	15	TRBV4-1	-	CASSQDEQGTYEQYF	TGCGCCAGCAGCCAAGATGAACAGGGCACCTACGAGCAGTACTTC
few	TRBJ2-3	14	TRBV28	TRBD2	CASSWGGPPDTQYF	TGTGCCAGCAGTTGGGGGGGTCCTCCAGATACGCAGTATTTT
few	TRBJ2-3	18	TRBV10-3	TRBD2	CAISSPGGGAVLTDTQYF	TGTGCCATCAGCTCCCCGGGCGGGGGGGCCGTTCTTACTGATACGCAGTATTTT
few	TRBJ2-1	16	TRBV5-6	-	CASTSNRGGIYNEQFF	TGTGCCAGCACTTCAAACAGGGGGGGAATTTACAATGAGCAGTTCTTC
-	TRBJ1-1	15	TRBV10-3	-	CAISEPGAMNTEAFF	TGTGCCATCAGTGAGCCAGGGGCAATGAACACTGAAGCTTTCTTT
few	TRBJ2-6	19	TRBV4-1	-	CASSQGPGHTNSGANVLTF	TGCGCCAGCAGCCAGGGACCGGGACACACTAACTCTGGGGCCAACGTCCTGACTTTC
few	TRBJ2-7	13	TRBV25-1	-	CASSEYEEDEQYF	TGTGCCAGCAGTGAATATGAGGAAGACGAGCAGTACTTC
few	TRBJ2-7	14	TRBV4-2	-	CASSQRLGPYEQYF	TGTGCCAGCAGCCAGCGCTTAGGGCCCTACGAGCAGTACTTC
-	TRBJ2-3	16	TRBV6-5	TRBD2	CASSYPIAGGPKTQYF	TGTGCCAGCAGTTACCCAATAGCGGGGGGGCCGAAAACGCAGTATTTT
few	TRBJ2-7	11	TRBV20-1	-	CSAREEGEQYF	TGCAGTGCTAGAGAAGAGGGCGAGCAGTACTTC
few	TRBJ2-1	11	TRBV24-1	-	CARHPNYEQFF	TGTGCCAGACATCCCAATTATGAGCAGTTCTTC
many	TRBJ1-6	14	TRBV4-3	TRBD1	CASSRDRAGSPLHF	TGCGCCAGCAGCCGGGACAGGGCGGGTTCACCCCTCCACTTT
-	TRBJ2-7	15	TRBV6-2/TRBV6-3	TRBD2	CASSKRTSGSYEQYF	TGTGCCAGCAGCAAAAGGACTAGCGGGAGCTACGAGCAGTACTTC
-	TRBJ2-7	16	TRBV27	-	CASSLSSGALPYEQYF	TGTGCCAGCAGTTTATCGTCGGGGGCGCTTCCCTACGAGCAGTACTTC
-	TRBJ2-7	13	TRBV10-2	-	CANYRTPRYEQYF	TGCGCCAACTACAGAACCCCCCGCTACGAGCAGTACTTC
-	TRBJ2-1	14	TRBV20-1	-	CSARDRWDPNEQFF	TGCAGTGCTAGAGATCGTTGGGACCCCAATGAGCAGTTCTTC
-	TRBJ2-4	12	TRBV4-3	-	CASSQDGGGRYF	TGCGCCAGCAGCCAAGATGGGGGGGGCCGGTACTTC
few	TRBJ2-1	15	TRBV20-1	-	CSASLISGGLNEQFF	TGCAGTGCTAGTTTAATCTCCGGGGGACTCAATGAGCAGTTCTTC
many	TRBJ2-7	16	TRBV16	-	CASSQSPGTWGREQYF	TGTGCCAGCAGCCAATCCCCCGGGACTTGGGGACGCGAGCAGTACTTC
many	TRBJ2-1	15	TRBV5-1	-	CASSSVGGSYNEQFF	TGCGCCAGCAGCTCGGTTGGGGGGAGCTACAATGAGCAGTTCTTC
-	TRBJ2-1	15	TRBV2	TRBD2	CASSEWTSGINEQFF	TGTGCCAGCAGTGAATGGACTAGCGGGATCAATGAGCAGTTCTTC
many	TRBJ1-1	14	TRBV7-9	-	CASSLQGLDTEAFF	TGTGCCAGCAGCTTGCAGGGGCTCGACACTGAAGCTTTCTTT
-	TRBJ2-2	14	TRBV20-1	-	CSARSGPNTGELFF	TGCAGTGCTAGGTCCGGGCCCAACACCGGGGAGCTGTTTTTT
-	TRBJ2-7	14	TRBV5-6	TRBD2	CASSLTSGKAEQYF	TGTGCCAGCAGCTTGACTAGCGGGAAAGCCGAGCAGTACTTC
many	TRBJ1-2	13	TRBV7-9	-	CASSLAPGQGYTF	TGTGCCAGCAGCTTAGCCCCGGGACAAGGCTACACCTTC
few	TRBJ2-3	16	TRBV24-1	-	CATSDPWGPSTDTQYF	TGTGCCACCAGTGATCCTTGGGGGCCCTCCACAGATACGCAGTATTTT